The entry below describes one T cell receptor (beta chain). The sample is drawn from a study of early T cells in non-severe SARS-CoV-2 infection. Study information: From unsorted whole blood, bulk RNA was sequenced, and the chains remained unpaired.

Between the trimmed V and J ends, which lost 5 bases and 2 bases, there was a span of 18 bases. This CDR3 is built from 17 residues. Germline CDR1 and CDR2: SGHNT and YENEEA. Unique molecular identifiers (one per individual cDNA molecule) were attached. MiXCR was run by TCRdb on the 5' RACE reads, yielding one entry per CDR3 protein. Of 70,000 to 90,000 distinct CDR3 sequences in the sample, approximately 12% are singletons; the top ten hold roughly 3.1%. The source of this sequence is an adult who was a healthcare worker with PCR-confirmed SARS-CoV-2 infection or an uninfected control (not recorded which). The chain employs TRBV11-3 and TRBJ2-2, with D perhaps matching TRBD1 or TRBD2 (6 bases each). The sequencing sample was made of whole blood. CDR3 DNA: TGTGCCAGCAGCGCGCCTAAGGGGGACTTTAACACCGGGGAGCTGTTTTTT. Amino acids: CASSAPKGDFNTGELFF.